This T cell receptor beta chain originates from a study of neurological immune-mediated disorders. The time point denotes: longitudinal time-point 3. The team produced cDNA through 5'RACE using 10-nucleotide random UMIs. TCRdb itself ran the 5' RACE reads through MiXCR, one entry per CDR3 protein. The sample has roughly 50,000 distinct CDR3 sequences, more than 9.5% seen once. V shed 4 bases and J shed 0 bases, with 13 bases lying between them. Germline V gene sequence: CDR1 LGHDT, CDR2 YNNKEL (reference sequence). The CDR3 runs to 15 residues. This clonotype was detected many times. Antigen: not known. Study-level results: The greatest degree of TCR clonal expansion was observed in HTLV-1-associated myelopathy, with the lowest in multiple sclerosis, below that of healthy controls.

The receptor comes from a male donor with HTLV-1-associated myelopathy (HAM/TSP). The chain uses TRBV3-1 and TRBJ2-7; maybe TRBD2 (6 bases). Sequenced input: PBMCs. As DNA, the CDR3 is TGTGCCAGCAGCCTCGCATGGGACTCCTCCTACGAGCAGTACTTC. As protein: CASSLAWDSSYEQYF.